This T cell receptor beta chain originates from a study of Graves' ophthalmopathy and Graves' hyperthyroidism. Germline V gene data show CDR1 as SGHTA and CDR2 as FQGNSA. CDR3 size: 14 residues. Trimming removed 3 bases from V and 3 bases from J; junction bases left unmatched: 2. TCR beta CDR3 regions were amplified from RNA transcripts. HTBI primers were used in a first-round RT-PCR, which preceded a second-round multiplex PCR. A single record per CDR3 protein comes from TCRdb applying MiXCR to the multiplex PCR reads. The sample comprises some 160,000 distinct CDR3 sequences, 35% to 50% of which are singletons, and 8% to 9% rests with the top ten.

The rearrangement joins TRBV7-2 to TRBJ1-2; 9 nucleotides line up with TRBD1. The TCR was taken from a man aged 25 to 40 with Graves' ophthalmopathy. Sample: peripheral blood. The CDR3 DNA is TGTGCCAGCAGCTTGTGGGACAGGGACTATGGCTACACCTTC. Translating it yields CASSLWDRDYGYTF.